The next 11 T cell receptor beta chains were all read from a single sample in a study of shared clonotypes between healthy human individuals. Method: immunoSEQ multiplex PCR; TCRdb's copy keeps in-frame clones and lacks some. This sample yields about 1 million clones, of which 65% to 80% are seen a single time; approximately 1.5% belongs to the top ten. What was sequenced was memory CD4+ T cells sorted from blood. The sample's subset: CD45RA-negative fraction. These receptors were obtained from a man between 18 and 29 years old in good health.

V and J are TRBV7-6 and TRBJ1-1; 7 bases are a match to TRBD1. Trimming cost V 5 bases and J 0 bases; bases outside gene matches: 6. Per germline, CDR1 SGHVS and CDR2 FNYEAQ. This CDR3 is 15 amino acids long. The CDR3 DNA reads as TGTGCCAGCAGCCCCGGGACAGAAATGAACACTGAAGCTTTCTTT. This gives the protein CASSPGTEMNTEAFF.

V is TRBV2 and J is TRBJ2-2; D uncertain. The CDR3 contains 11 residues. Trimming shortened V by 7 bases and J by 3 bases, and 3 bases separated the two germline ends. The germline V gene encodes CDR1 SNHLY and CDR2 FYNNEI. The CDR3 coding sequence is TGTGCCAGCACTTACACCGGGGAGCTGTTTTTT. It encodes CASTYTGELFF. Combining the CDR3 with reference TRBV2 and TRBJ2-2 gives the whole variable domain EPEVTQTPSHQVTQMGQEVILRCVPISNHLYFYWYRQILGQKVEFLVSFYNNEISEKSEIFDDQFSVERPDGSNFTLKIRSTKLEDSAMYFCASTYTGELFFGEGSRLTVL.

V gene TRBV5-1 combines with J gene TRBJ2-2, with D unclear. V was pared by 4 bases and J by 6 bases, with 16 bases between. This CDR3 is built from 15 residues. The germline CDR1 and CDR2 sequences are SGHRS and YFSETQ. The CDR3 DNA sequence: TGCGCCAGCAGCCTGCAGGACCCAAGGGCCGGGGAGCTGTTTTTT. This translates into CASSLQDPRAGELFF.

This clone was seen just once. The chain has TRBV30 and TRBJ1-1, with 10 nucleotides matching TRBD1. There are 17 residues in the CDR3. V lost 3 bases to trimming and J lost 7 bases; unmatched junction nucleotides: 17. Germline lookup yields CDR1 GTSNPN and CDR2 SVGIG (reference sequence). The DNA for the CDR3 is TGTGCCTGGAGCGCGAATATACCGGGACAGGGGATGGGTGAAGCTTTCTTT. Translation gives CAWSANIPGQGMGEAFF.

The V and J genes are TRBV4-3 and TRBJ1-3; TRBD1 is a possible D gene (6 bases). The CDR3 has 17 residues. Trimming cost V 1 base and J 4 bases, with 17 bases left between them. Germline loops: CDR1 LGHNA, CDR2 YSLEER. CDR3 residues: CASSQAPQGMGGNTIYF. CDR3 DNA sequence: TGCGCCAGCAGCCAAGCCCCACAGGGAATGGGGGGAAACACCATATATTTT.

With regard to this clone: Other DNA sequences in the sample encode the same CDR3. The V and J genes are TRBV5-4 and TRBJ2-1; D is possibly TRBD1 (6 bases). CDR3 length: 14 residues. Trimming removed 4 bases from V and 2 bases from J, with 10 bases in between. Germline-derived CDR1 and CDR2 are SGHNT and YYREEE (reference sequence). The chain's CDR3 is CASSPDRAYNEQFF. CDR3 nucleotides: TGTGCCAGCAGCCCGGACAGAGCCTACAATGAGCAGTTCTTC.

The CDR3 reads CASSRRGDQETQYF. CDR3 DNA: TGTGCCAGCTCACGCAGGGGGGACCAAGAGACCCAGTACTTC. V is TRBV18 and J is TRBJ2-5, with D maybe TRBD1 (7 bases). The germline V gene encodes CDR1 KGHSH and CDR2 LQKENI. Trimming shortened V by 4 bases and J by 0 bases, and 9 bases separated the two germline ends. CDR3 length equals 14 residues.

V is TRBV15 and J is TRBJ2-1, with D perhaps TRBD2 (5 bases). The CDR3 is 14 amino acids. The germline V gene has CDR1 LNHNV and CDR2 YYDKDF (reference sequence). Trimming left V 5 bases short and J 4 bases short, with 12 bases between. The CDR3 here is CATSSAGAYNEQFF. The CDR3 DNA reads as TGTGCCACCAGCTCCGCGGGTGCTTACAATGAGCAGTTCTTC.

As regards this clone: This sample also contains other DNA sequences that code for the same CDR3. The chain joins TRBV29-1 to TRBJ1-1; D gene unclear. Trimming stripped 3 bases from V and 3 bases from J, with 11 bases between. CDR1 is SQVTM, CDR2 ANQGSEA, per germline. The CDR3 spans 13 residues. CDR3 sequence reads: CSVEGLGYTEAFF. The CDR3, as DNA: TGCAGCGTTGAGGGGTTGGGGTACACTGAAGCTTTCTTT.

V and J are TRBV12-5 and TRBJ1-2; D might be TRBD1 (5 bases). The CDR3 sequence is 11 residues long. Trimming took off 6 bases at V and 6 bases at J, with 8 bases between the two ends. CDR1 is LGHNT and CDR2 is FRNRAP in the germline V gene. DNA of the CDR3: TGTGCTAGTGGAAACAGGAATGGCTACACCTTC. Amino acid sequence: CASGNRNGYTF.

The chain is built from TRBV27 and TRBJ2-2; D might be TRBD1 or TRBD2, each matching 5 bases. The CDR3 has 15 residues. The germline V gene encodes CDR1 MNHEY and CDR2 SMNVEV (reference sequence). Deletions cut 1 base from V and 0 bases from J, with 6 bases between. Written as DNA, the CDR3 is TGTGCCAGCAGTTTATTGGGGGCGAACACCGGGGAGCTGTTTTTT. Its protein product is CASSLLGANTGELFF.